This T cell receptor beta chain was captured in a study of tumor-infiltrating lymphocytes in primary liver carcinoma. Across the whole study: Patients were both men and women, whose ages ran from 30 to 69 years. General study findings and limits: The use of bulk unsorted samples meant that CD4+ and CD8+ repertoires were not compared.

Germline DNA was also extracted, and blood RNA was taken from unsorted whole blood. Prior to the surgical procedure, about 4 milliliters of peripheral blood were collected. The CDR3 is 15 residues long. V lost 7 bases and J lost 6, with 19 bases in between. CDR1 is MNHEY, CDR2 SVGEGT, per germline. Starting material of about 0.45 ug total RNA yielded TCR beta cDNA via a constant-region primer. ARM-PCR, slightly modified, supplied the TCR beta libraries through three nested multiplex PCR rounds. With TRBV1-TRBV30 forward primers and a C-beta reverse primer, the first two PCR rounds were run for approximately 10 cycles each. TCRdb reprocessed the multiplex PCR reads via MiXCR and lists one record per CDR3 protein. The table records 300,000 to 350,000 distinct CDR3 sequences, around 60% of them present only once. With regard to this clonotype: Its antigen is not known. It may be a read error: a sequence one base away is much more abundant.

The chain has TRBV6-2 or TRBV6-3 and TRBJ1-5; D is uncertain. Sequencing was carried out using peripheral blood. The source is a man aged 40-49 years with primary liver carcinoma and hepatitis B virus infection. The CDR3 nucleotides are TGTGCCAGCACTCCCGGTTGGCAGTCAAGTCAGCCCCAGCATTTT. Translated, it gives CASTPGWQSSQPQHF.